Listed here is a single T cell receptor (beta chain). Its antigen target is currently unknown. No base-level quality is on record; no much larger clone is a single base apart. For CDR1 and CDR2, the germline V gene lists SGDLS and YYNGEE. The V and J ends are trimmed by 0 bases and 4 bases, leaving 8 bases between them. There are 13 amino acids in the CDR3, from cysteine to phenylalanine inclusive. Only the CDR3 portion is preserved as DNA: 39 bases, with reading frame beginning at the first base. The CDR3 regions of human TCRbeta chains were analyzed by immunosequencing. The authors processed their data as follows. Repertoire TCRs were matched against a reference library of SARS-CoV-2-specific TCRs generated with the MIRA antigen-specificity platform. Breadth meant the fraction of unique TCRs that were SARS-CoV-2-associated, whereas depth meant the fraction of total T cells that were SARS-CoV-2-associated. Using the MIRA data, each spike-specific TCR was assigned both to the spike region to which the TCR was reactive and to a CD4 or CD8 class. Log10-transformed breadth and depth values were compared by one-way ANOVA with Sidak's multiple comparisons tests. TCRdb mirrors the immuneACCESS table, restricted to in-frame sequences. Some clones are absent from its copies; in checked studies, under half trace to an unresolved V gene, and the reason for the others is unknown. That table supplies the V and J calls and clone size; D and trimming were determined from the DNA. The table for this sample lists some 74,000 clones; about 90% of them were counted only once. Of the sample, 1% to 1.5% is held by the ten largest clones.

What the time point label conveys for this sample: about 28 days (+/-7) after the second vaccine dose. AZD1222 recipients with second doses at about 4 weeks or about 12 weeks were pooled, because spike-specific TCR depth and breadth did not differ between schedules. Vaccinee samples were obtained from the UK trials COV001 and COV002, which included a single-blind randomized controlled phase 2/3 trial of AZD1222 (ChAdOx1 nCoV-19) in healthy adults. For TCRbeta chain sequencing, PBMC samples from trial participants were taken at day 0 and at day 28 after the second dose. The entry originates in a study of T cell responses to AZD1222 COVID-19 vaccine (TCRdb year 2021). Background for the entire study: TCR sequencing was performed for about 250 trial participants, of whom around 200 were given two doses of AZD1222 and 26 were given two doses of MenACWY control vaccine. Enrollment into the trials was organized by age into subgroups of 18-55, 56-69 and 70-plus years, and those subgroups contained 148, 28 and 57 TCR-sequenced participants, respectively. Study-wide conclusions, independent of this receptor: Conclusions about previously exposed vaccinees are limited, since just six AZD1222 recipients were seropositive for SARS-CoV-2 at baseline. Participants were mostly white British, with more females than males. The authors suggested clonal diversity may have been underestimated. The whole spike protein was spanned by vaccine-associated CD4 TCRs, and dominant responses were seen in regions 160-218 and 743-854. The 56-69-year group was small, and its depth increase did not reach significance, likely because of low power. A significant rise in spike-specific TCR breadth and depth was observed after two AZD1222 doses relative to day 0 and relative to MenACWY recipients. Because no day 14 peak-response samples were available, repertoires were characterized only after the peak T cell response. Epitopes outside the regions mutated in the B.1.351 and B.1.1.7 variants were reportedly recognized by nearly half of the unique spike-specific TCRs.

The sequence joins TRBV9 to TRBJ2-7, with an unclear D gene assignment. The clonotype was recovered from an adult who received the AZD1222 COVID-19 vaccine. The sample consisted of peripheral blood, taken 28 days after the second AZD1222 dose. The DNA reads TGTGCCAGCAGCGTAGGCGTGGGGTACGAGCAGTACTTC. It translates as CASSVGVGYEQYF. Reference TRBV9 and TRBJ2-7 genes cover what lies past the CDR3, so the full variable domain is DSGVTQTPKHLITATGQRVTLRCSPRSGDLSVYWYQQSLDQGLQFLIQYYNGEERAKGNILERFSAQQFPDLHSELNLSSLELGDSALYFCASSVGVGYEQYFGPGTRLTVT.